The 11 T cell receptor beta chains below were found in one sample sequenced in a study of CD8+ T cells in alopecia areata. Extracted from the samples, RNA was reverse transcribed into cDNA to serve as the sequencing template. Measured with immunoSEQ multiplex PCR; TCRdb has only the in-frame clones, and not every one. The table includes around 180,000 clones, under 80% detected once. Documented treatment: oral pan-JAK inhibitor, 5-10 mg twice daily. Sequenced material: CD4+ T cells sorted from blood, taken between weeks 49 and 50, from a patient treated with tofacitinib. The receptors here all came from a human donor with alopecia areata.

The chain joins TRBV10-3 to TRBJ1-6, with 7 bases that match TRBD1. Germline V CDR1 and CDR2: ENHRY, SYGVKD. The V gene end was trimmed by 10 bases and the J gene end by 7 bases; junction bases not matched to a gene: 13. The CDR3 is 15 amino acids. The CDR3 protein is CATTTSTGTNSPLHF. The DNA of the CDR3 is TGTGCCACTACTACATCGACAGGGACGAATTCACCCCTCCACTTT.

The chain is built from TRBV7-2 and TRBJ2-3; D not certain. The germline gives CDR1 SGHTA, CDR2 FQGNSA. This CDR3 is 13 amino acids long. V was clipped by 6 bases and J by 2 bases, with 9 bases between them. The CDR3 loop is CASRTADTDTQYF. In DNA form, the CDR3 reads TGTGCCAGCAGAACGGCTGACACAGATACGCAGTATTTT.

The J gene is TRBJ2-2, the V gene TRBV5-4, with D possibly matching TRBD2 (6 bases). This CDR3 has 16 residues. The germline gives CDR1 SGHNT, CDR2 YYREEE (reference sequence). V lost 4 bases, J lost 16 bases, and 29 bases lay in between. CDR3: CASSPTPGLFRGEEFF. Written as DNA, the CDR3 is TGTGCCAGCAGCCCCACTCCGGGACTGTTCCGGGGAGAGGAGTTTTTT. The full variable domain, rest sourced from reference TRBV5-4 and TRBJ2-2, is ETGVTQSPTHLIKTRGQQVTLRCSSQSGHNTVSWYQQALGQGPQFIFQYYREEENGRGNFPPRFSGLQFPNYSSELNVNALELDDSALYLCASSPTPGLFRGEEFFGEGSRLTVL.

The V call is TRBV27, the J call TRBJ2-6; the D gene is possibly TRBD1 (6 bases). The CDR3 covers 18 residues. Trimming cost V 5 bases and J 0 bases, with 17 bases left between them. Germline assignment: CDR1 MNHEY and CDR2 SMNVEV (reference sequence). The CDR3: CASSPSQGLASGANVLTF. The CDR3 coding sequence is TGTGCCAGCAGTCCTTCACAGGGTTTGGCCTCTGGGGCCAACGTCCTGACTTTC.

The chain recombines TRBV4-3 with TRBJ2-7, with TRBD2 as a possible D gene (6 bases). The ends were cut back, 2 bases at V and 2 bases at J, with 16 bases in the middle. Germline values: CDR1 LGHNA, CDR2 YSLEER. This CDR3 contains 16 residues. The DNA for the CDR3 is TGCGCCAGCAGCCAATCCCTAACGGGGGACGCCTACGAGCAGTACTTC. Residues: CASSQSLTGDAYEQYF.

The rearrangement links TRBV30 to TRBJ1-2; possibly TRBD1 for D (6 bases). Germline CDR1 is GTSNPN and CDR2 is SVGIG (reference sequence). V shed 0 bases and J shed 8 bases, with 13 bases lying between them. This CDR3 is built from 13 residues. The CDR3: CAWSVPGQIGYTF. The CDR3 DNA is TGTGCCTGGAGTGTACCCGGACAGATCGGCTACACCTTC.

This rearrangement joins TRBV9 to TRBJ2-6; possibly TRBD1 for D (5 bases). Trimming removed 2 bases at V and 2 bases at J, with 11 bases between. Germline V gives CDR1 SGDLS, CDR2 YYNGEE. The CDR3 is 16 residues long. In nucleotides, the CDR3 is TGTGCCAGCAGCGTGCAGGGAAGCCCTGGGGCCAACGTCCTGACTTTC. Protein product: CASSVQGSPGANVLTF.

A single count supports this clone. The J gene is TRBJ1-4, the V gene TRBV11-2, with TRBD1 identical over 9 bases. This CDR3 has 15 residues. Germline V gives CDR1 SGHAT, CDR2 FQNNGV. Losses at the gene ends were 5 bases for V and 5 bases for J; bases not matched to a gene: 6. The CDR3 DNA reads TGTGCCAGCAGCCAAACGACAGGGGGGAATGAAAAACTGTTTTTT. Protein sequence: CASSQTTGGNEKLFF.

This chain connects TRBV29-1 to TRBJ2-1; 13 nucleotides match TRBD2. The CDR3 extends over 14 amino acids. CDR1 is SQVTM and CDR2 is ANQGSEA in the germline V gene. J gave up 8 bases and V 4 bases, and 5 bases lay outside the gene matches. CDR3 in DNA: TGCAGCGTTGGACTAGCGGGGGGTAGGGATGAGCAGTTCTTC. Its protein is CSVGLAGGRDEQFF.

J is TRBJ2-7 and V is TRBV27; D is perhaps TRBD1 (6 bases). The CDR3 has 13 residues. Germline-derived CDR1 and CDR2 are MNHEY and SMNVEV (reference sequence). Trimming removed 5 bases at V and 4 bases at J, with 12 bases between. CDR3 DNA sequence: TGTGCCAGCAGTCGGGGACAAAAATACGAGCAGTACTTC. As protein: CASSRGQKYEQYF.

With regard to this clone: One end of the junction does not line up with germline, which may come from a read error. The genes are TRBV7-9 and TRBJ2-1, with D possibly TRBD1 on 5 matching bases. CDR1 and CDR2 (germline): SEHNR, FQNEAQ (reference sequence). There are 13 residues in the CDR3. Here the CDR3 DNA reads TGTGCCAGCAGCATAGCTAGGGGCAATGAGCAGTTCTTC. Its translation is CASSIARGNEQFF.